The T cell receptor (beta chain) under discussion was sequenced for a study of blood T cell repertoires in COVID-19. Recruitment covered under 25 US areas and drew participants whose ages spanned roughly 18 to 95 years. TCRdb's table, derived via immunoSEQ multiplex PCR, lists solely in-frame clones and lacks some. This sample yields some 97,000 clones, of which roughly 85% are seen a single time; approximately 2.6% belongs to the top ten. Germline values: CDR1 SGDLS, CDR2 YYNGEE. CDR3 length equals 16 residues. V dropped 0 bases and J dropped 1; count of bases not matched to a gene: 4. Specimen: PBMCs or T cells enriched from blood (not recorded which). The source of this sequence is a woman aged 45-60 years who had recovered from COVID-19. This chain uses TRBV9 with TRBJ2-3, with 8 bases identical to TRBD2. CDR3 DNA: TGTGCCAGCAGCGTAGTCGGGAGGGGAGGCACAGATACGCAGTATTTT. It yields the protein CASSVVGRGGTDTQYF.